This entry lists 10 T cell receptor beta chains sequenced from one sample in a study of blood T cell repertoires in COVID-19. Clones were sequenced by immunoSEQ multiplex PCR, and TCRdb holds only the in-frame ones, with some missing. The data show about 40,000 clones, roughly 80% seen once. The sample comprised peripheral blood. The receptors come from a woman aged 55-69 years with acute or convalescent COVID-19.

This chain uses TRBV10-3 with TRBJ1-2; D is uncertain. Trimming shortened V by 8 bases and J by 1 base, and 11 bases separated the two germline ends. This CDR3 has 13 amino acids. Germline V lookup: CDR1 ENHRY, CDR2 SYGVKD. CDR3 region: CAIGLGDNYGYTF. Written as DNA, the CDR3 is TGTGCCATCGGCCTCGGAGATAACTATGGCTACACCTTC.

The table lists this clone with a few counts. For the CDR3, the DNA is TGTGCCAGCAGCCTAGGGTACGGACTCAACTACGAGCAGTACTTC. It is translated as CASSLGYGLNYEQYF. The chain combines TRBV5-5 with TRBJ2-7; maybe TRBD2 (5 bases). The CDR3 is 15 amino acids. The V and J ends lost 4 bases and 3 bases respectively, with 17 bases between them. Germline CDR1 and CDR2: SGHKS and YYEKEE (reference sequence).

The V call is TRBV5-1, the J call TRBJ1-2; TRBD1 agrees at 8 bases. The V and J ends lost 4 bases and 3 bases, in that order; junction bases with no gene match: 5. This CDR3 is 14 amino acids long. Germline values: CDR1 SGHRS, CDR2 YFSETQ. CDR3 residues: CASSAGQAYYGYTF. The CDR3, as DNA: TGCGCCAGCAGCGCGGGACAGGCCTACTATGGCTACACCTTC. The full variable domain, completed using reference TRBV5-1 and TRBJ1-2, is KAGVTQTPRYLIKTRGQQVTLSCSPISGHRSVSWYQQTPGQGLQFLFEYFSETQRNKGNFPGRFSGRQFSNSRSEMNVSTLELGDSALYLCASSAGQAYYGYTFGSGTRLTVV.

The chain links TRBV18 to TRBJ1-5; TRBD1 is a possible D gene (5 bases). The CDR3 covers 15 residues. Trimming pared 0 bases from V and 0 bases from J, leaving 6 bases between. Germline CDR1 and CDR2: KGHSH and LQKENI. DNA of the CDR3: TGTGCCAGCTCACCACCGGGGGGTAGCAATCAGCCCCAGCATTTT. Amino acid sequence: CASSPPGGSNQPQHF.

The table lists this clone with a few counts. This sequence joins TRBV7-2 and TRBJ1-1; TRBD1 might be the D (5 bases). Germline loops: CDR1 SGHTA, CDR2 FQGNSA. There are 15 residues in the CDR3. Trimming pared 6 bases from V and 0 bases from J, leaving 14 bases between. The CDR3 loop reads CASRHRQSMNTEAFF. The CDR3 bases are TGTGCCAGCAGGCATAGACAGAGCATGAACACTGAAGCTTTCTTT.

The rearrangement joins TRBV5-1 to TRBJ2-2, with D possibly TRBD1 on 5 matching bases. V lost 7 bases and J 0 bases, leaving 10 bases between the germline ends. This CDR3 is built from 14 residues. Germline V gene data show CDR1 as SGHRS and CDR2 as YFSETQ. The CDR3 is CASSRESNTGELFF. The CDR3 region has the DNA TGCGCCAGCTCCAGGGAATCGAACACCGGGGAGCTGTTTTTT.

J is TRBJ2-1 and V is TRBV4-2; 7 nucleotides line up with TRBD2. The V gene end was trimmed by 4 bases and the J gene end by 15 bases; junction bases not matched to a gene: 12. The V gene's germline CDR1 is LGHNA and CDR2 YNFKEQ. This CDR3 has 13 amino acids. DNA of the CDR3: TGTGCCAGCAGCCCCGATGGGCTAGCGGCGCGGTTCTTC. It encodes CASSPDGLAARFF.

The CDR3 DNA reads TGTGCCAGCAGTTCCAGGGTCACTGAAGCTTTCTTT. As protein: CASSSRVTEAFF. The chain has TRBV6-6 and TRBJ1-1; D is possibly TRBD1 (5 bases). CDR1 is MNHNY, CDR2 SVGAGI, per germline (reference sequence). V lost 4 bases and J lost 4, with 7 bases in between. The CDR3 has 12 amino acids.

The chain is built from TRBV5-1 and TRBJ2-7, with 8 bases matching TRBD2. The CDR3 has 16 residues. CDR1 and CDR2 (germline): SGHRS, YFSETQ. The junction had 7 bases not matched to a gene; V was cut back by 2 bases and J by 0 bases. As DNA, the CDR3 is TGCGCCAGCAGCTTTCGGGAGGGGCCTAGCTCCTACGAGCAGTACTTC. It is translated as CASSFREGPSSYEQYF.

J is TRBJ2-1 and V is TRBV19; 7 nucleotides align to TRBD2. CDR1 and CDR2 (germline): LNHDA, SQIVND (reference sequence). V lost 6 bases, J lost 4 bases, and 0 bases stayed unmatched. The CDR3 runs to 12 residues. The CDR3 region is CASSGRYNEQFF. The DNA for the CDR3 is TGTGCCAGTAGCGGGAGGTACAATGAGCAGTTCTTC.